Sequencing of this TCR beta chain was carried out in a study of blood T cell repertoires in COVID-19. Sequenced by immunoSEQ multiplex PCR; TCRdb stores in-frame clones only, minus some. The sample consists of approximately 15,000 clones, roughly four fifths of them appearing once. What was sequenced was peripheral blood. The sequence derives from a human donor in a cohort sampled during active COVID-19.

In DNA, the CDR3 is TGTGCCACCGAGGACGGGGGGACGGAGACCCAGTACTTC. Protein product: CATEDGGTETQYF. The chain recombines TRBV10-3 with TRBJ2-5; 7 bases map to TRBD2. V was clipped by 10 bases and J by 5 bases; unmatched bases: 10. Germline V CDR1 and CDR2: ENHRY, SYGVKD. CDR3 length: 13 residues.